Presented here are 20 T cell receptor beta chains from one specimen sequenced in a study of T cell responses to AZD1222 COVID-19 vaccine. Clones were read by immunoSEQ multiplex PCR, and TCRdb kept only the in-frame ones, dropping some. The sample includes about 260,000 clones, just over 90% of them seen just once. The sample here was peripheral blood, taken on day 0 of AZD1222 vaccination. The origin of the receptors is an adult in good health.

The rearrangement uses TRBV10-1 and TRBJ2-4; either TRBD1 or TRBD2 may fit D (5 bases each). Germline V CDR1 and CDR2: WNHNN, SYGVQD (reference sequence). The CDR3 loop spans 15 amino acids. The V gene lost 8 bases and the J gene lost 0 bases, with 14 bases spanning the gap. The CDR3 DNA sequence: TGCGCCAGCGCCGGGACCCCACCAGCCAAAAACATTCAGTACTTC. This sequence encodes CASAGTPPAKNIQYF.

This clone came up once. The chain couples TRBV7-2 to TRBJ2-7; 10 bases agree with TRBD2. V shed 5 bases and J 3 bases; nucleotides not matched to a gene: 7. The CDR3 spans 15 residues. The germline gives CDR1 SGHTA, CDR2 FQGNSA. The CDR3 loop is CASSAGTSAVYEQYF. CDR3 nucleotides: TGTGCCAGCAGCGCCGGGACTAGCGCGGTCTACGAGCAGTACTTC.

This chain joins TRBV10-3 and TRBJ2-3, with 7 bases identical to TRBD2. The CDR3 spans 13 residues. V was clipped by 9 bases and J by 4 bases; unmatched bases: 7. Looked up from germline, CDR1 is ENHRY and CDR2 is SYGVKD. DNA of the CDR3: TGTGCCATAGGCCTAGCGGACCCAGATACGCAGTATTTT. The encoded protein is CAIGLADPDTQYF.

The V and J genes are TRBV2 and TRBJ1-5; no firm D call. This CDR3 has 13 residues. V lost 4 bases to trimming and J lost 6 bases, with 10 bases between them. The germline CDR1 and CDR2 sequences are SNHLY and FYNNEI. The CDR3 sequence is CASSGRSGQPQHF. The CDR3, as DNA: TGTGCCAGCAGTGGACGCTCGGGTCAGCCCCAGCATTTT.

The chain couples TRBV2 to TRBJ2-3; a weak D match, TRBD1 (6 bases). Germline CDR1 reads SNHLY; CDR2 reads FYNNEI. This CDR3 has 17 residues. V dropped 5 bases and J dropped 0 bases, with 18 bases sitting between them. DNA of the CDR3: TGTGCCAGCAGTCAAGGGGGTAGCAGAGCTAGCACAGATACGCAGTATTTT. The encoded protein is CASSQGGSRASTDTQYF.

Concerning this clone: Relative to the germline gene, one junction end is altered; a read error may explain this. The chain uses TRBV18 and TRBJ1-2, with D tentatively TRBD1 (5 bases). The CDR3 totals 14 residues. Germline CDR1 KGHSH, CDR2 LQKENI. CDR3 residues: CASSPREGNYGYTF. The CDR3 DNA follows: TGTGCCAGCTCCCCACGGGAGGGGAACTATGGCTACACCTTC.

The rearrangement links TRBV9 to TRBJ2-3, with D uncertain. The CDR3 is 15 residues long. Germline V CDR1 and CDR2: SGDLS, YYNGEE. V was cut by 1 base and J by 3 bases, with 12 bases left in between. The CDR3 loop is CASSVRPSGTDTQYF. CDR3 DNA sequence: TGTGCCAGCAGCGTAAGGCCTTCCGGTACAGATACGCAGTATTTT.

CDR3 residues: CASSWLSGGAGDTQYF. CDR3 bases: TGTGCCAGCAGCTGGCTTAGCGGGGGGGCCGGGGATACGCAGTATTTT. The chain is built from TRBV7-2 and TRBJ2-3; TRBD2 matches 11 bases. Germline V CDR1 and CDR2: SGHTA, FQGNSA. CDR3 size: 16 residues. Trimming cost V 4 bases and J 6 bases; bases outside gene matches: 9.

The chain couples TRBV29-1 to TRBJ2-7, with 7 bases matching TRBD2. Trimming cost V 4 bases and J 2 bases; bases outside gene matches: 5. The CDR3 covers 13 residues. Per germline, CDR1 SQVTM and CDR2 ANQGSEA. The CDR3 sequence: CSVVGRETYEQYF. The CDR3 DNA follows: TGCAGCGTTGTAGGGCGGGAGACCTACGAGCAGTACTTC.

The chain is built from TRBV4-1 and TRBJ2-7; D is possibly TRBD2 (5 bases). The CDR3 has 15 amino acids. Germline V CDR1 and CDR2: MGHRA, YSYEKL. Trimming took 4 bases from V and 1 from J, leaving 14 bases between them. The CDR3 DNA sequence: TGCGCCAGCAGCCCGGTGCTCGGCGGGTCCTACGAGCAGTACTTC. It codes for CASSPVLGGSYEQYF.

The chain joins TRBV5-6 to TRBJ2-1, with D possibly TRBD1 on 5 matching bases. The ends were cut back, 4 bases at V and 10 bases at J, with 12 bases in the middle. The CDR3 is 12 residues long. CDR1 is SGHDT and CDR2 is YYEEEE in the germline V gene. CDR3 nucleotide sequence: TGTGCCAGCAGCCCCGGGCCAGGGGAGCAGTTCTTC. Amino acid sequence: CASSPGPGEQFF.

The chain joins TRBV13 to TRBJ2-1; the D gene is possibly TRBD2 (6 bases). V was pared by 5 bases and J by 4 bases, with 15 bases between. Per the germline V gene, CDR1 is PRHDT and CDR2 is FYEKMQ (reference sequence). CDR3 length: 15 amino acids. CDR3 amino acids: CASSPDGGLYNEQFF. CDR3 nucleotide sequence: TGTGCCAGCAGCCCGGACGGAGGACTATACAATGAGCAGTTCTTC.

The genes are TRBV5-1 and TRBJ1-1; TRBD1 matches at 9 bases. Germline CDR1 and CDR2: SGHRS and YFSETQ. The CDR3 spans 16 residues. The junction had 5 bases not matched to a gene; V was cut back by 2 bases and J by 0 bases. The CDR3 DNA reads TGCGCCAGCAGCTTAGGACAGGGGAGCATGAACACTGAAGCTTTCTTT. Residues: CASSLGQGSMNTEAFF.

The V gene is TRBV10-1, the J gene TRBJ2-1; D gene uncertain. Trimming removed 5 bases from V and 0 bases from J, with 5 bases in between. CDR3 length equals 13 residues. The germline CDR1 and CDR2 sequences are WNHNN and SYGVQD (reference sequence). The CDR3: CASSPASYNEQFF. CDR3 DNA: TGCGCCAGCAGTCCCGCCTCCTACAATGAGCAGTTCTTC.

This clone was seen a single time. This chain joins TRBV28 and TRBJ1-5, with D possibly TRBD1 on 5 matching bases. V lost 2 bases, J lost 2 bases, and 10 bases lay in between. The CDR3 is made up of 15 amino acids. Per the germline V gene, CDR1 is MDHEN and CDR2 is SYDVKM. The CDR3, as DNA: TGTGCCAGCAGTTTAGGGGGGTATGGCAATCAGCCCCAGCATTTT. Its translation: CASSLGGYGNQPQHF.

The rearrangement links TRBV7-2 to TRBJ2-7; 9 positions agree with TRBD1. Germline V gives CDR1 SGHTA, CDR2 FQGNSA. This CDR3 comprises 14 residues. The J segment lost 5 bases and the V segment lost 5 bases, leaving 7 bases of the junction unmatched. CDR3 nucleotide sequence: TGTGCCAGCAGCACCGACAGGGGGTTGAACGAGCAGTACTTC. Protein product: CASSTDRGLNEQYF.

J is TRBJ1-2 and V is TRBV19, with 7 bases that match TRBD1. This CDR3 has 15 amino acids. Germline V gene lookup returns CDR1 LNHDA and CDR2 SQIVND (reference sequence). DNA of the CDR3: TGTGTCAGCCGGGACAGAGGCTACGCTAACTATGGCTACACCTTC. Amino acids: CVSRDRGYANYGYTF.

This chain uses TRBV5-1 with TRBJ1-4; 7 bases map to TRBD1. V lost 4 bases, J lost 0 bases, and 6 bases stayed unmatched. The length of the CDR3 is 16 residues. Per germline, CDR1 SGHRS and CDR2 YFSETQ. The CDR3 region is CASSRGDSSTNEKLFF. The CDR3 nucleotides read TGCGCCAGCAGCCGGGGGGACAGCTCAACTAATGAAAAACTGTTTTTT.

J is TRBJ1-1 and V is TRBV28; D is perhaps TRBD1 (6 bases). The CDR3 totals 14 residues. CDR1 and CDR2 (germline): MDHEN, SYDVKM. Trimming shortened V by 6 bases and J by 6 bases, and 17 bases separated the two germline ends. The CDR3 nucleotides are TGTGCCAGCAGACATAACAGGGTTTCCGCTGAAGCTTTCTTT. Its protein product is CASRHNRVSAEAFF.

CDR3 sequence: CASGQLSYEQYF. CDR3 sequence (DNA): TGTGCCAGCGGACAGCTTTCTTACGAGCAGTACTTC. The chain links TRBV7-8 to TRBJ2-7; possibly TRBD1 for D (6 bases). The CDR3 runs to 12 residues. Trimming removed 8 bases at V and 4 bases at J, with 12 bases between. From germline, CDR1 is SGHVS and CDR2 FQNEAQ. Looking up the rest from reference TRBV7-8 and TRBJ2-7 gives the full variable domain: GAGVSQSPRYKVAKRGQDVALRCDPISGHVSLFWYQQALGQGPEFLTYFQNEAQLDKSGLPSDRFFAERPEGSVSTLKIQRTQQEDSAVYLCASGQLSYEQYFGPGTRLTVT.